The 17 T cell receptor beta chains below come from one sample, sequenced in a study of technical replicates of blood from a few donors. TCRdb's copy holds only in-frame clones and misses some; the assay was immunoSEQ multiplex PCR. The table has some 77,000 clones, 80% to 95% seen once. The sample taken for sequencing was T cells isolated from PBMCs. These receptors came from a human donor in good health.

This sequence joins TRBV4-1 and TRBJ2-6; D may be TRBD1 (5 bases). This CDR3 spans 17 amino acids. The V end was cut by 1 base, the J end by 0 bases, with 10 bases between. Germline CDR1 reads MGHRA; CDR2 reads YSYEKL. As DNA, the CDR3 is TGCGCCAGCAGCCAAGTAGACAGAAGCTCTGGGGCCAACGTCCTGACTTTC. Its translation: CASSQVDRSSGANVLTF.

J is TRBJ1-5 and V is TRBV28; D gene unclear. From germline, CDR1 is MDHEN and CDR2 SYDVKM. With 3 bases removed from V and 6 bases from J, the gap between germline ends came to 21 bases. The CDR3 totals 17 residues. This chain's CDR3 is CASSLRRGRGDGQPQHF. As DNA, the CDR3 is TGTGCCAGCAGTTTGAGGCGAGGGAGAGGAGATGGTCAGCCCCAGCATTTT.

This chain joins TRBV10-1 and TRBJ2-3; TRBD1 agrees at 9 bases. The CDR3 length is 18 residues. The V gene's germline CDR1 is WNHNN and CDR2 SYGVQD (reference sequence). The junction had 11 bases not matched to a gene; V was cut back by 2 bases and J by 2 bases. CDR3 nucleotides: TGCGCCAGCAGTGAGGGGACAGGGACCTCCCTTACCACAGATACGCAGTATTTT. It specifies CASSEGTGTSLTTDTQYF.

V is TRBV7-9 and J is TRBJ1-2; D might be TRBD1 (5 bases). The CDR3 covers 13 residues. Germline V gives CDR1 SEHNR, CDR2 FQNEAQ (reference sequence). Deletions cut 6 bases from V and 4 bases from J, with 12 bases between. The CDR3 loop reads CASSGAAFYGYTF. The CDR3, as DNA: TGTGCCAGCAGTGGGGCCGCGTTCTATGGCTACACCTTC. Looking up the rest from reference TRBV7-9 and TRBJ1-2 gives the full variable domain: DTGVSQNPRHKITKRGQNVTFRCDPISEHNRLYWYRQTLGQGPEFLTYFQNEAQLEKSRLLSDRFSAERPKGSFSTLEIQRTEQGDSAMYLCASSGAAFYGYTFGSGTRLTVV.

In its sample, this clone was seen a few times. In DNA, the CDR3 is TGTGCCAGCAGATGGCAGGGGCTAACTGAAGCTTTCTTT. Translating gives CASRWQGLTEAFF. The V call is TRBV27, the J call TRBJ1-1, with D perhaps matching TRBD1 (6 bases). The CDR3 is 13 residues long. V was clipped by 6 bases and J by 5 bases, with 13 bases between them. Germline CDR1 is MNHEY and CDR2 is SMNVEV (reference sequence).

This clone appeared once. The gene calls are TRBV7-2 and TRBJ2-7; 7 nucleotides agree with TRBD2. There are 17 residues in the CDR3. Germline loops: CDR1 SGHTA, CDR2 FQGNSA. After removal of 5 bases from V and 4 bases from J, the junction contained 17 bases not matched to a gene. The CDR3 region is CASSATSAPFSHYEQYF. The CDR3 region has the DNA TGTGCCAGCAGCGCAACTAGCGCTCCCTTTTCCCATTACGAGCAGTACTTC.

This sequence joins TRBV30 and TRBJ1-5, with TRBD1 as a possible D gene (5 bases). The CDR3 runs 16 residues. V lost 3 bases and J lost 8, with 23 bases in between. From germline, CDR1 is GTSNPN and CDR2 SVGIG (reference sequence). CDR3 coding DNA: TGTGCCTGGAGCCCGGGAGTTTCAATAGTAGGGGAGCCCCAGCATTTT. Translating it yields CAWSPGVSIVGEPQHF.

A few counts support this clone. This chain connects TRBV18 to TRBJ1-5; TRBD1 might be the D (6 bases). Trimming shortened V by 5 bases and J by 7 bases, and 12 bases separated the two germline ends. The V gene's germline CDR1 is KGHSH and CDR2 LQKENI. The CDR3 has 13 residues. Here the CDR3 DNA reads TGTGCCAGCTCATACAGGGCGGAGCAGCCCCAGCATTTT. This sequence encodes CASSYRAEQPQHF.

The rearrangement joins TRBV19 to TRBJ1-2; D call uncertain. V was cut by 6 bases and J by 4 bases, with 15 bases left in between. The CDR3 is 14 residues long. Germline lookup yields CDR1 LNHDA and CDR2 SQIVND (reference sequence). CDR3: CASSPPPKSYGYTF. The CDR3, as DNA: TGTGCCAGTAGCCCTCCCCCAAAGAGCTATGGCTACACCTTC. The whole variable domain, remainder taken from reference TRBV19 and TRBJ1-2, is DGGITQSPKYLFRKEGQNVTLSCEQNLNHDAMYWYRQDPGQGLRLIYYSQIVNDFQKGDIAEGYSVSREKKESFPLTVTSAQKNPTAFYLCASSPPPKSYGYTFGSGTRLTVV.

The rearrangement links TRBV6-6 to TRBJ2-1; D remains ambiguous. Germline lookup yields CDR1 MNHNY and CDR2 SVGAGI (reference sequence). The V end was cut by 5 bases, the J end by 5 bases, with 4 bases between. The CDR3 runs 11 residues. CDR3 in DNA: TGTGCCAGCAGTATTAACAATGAGCAGTTCTTC. Residues: CASSINNEQFF.

The chain recombines TRBV5-1 with TRBJ2-1; tentatively, D is TRBD1 (6 bases). Trimming shortened V by 4 bases and J by 2 bases, and 13 bases separated the two germline ends. CDR3 size: 15 residues. CDR1 and CDR2 (germline): SGHRS, YFSETQ. The CDR3 sequence: CASSTDGDTYNEQFF. Here the CDR3 DNA reads TGCGCCAGCAGCACCGACGGGGACACCTACAATGAGCAGTTCTTC.

The chain couples TRBV6-5 to TRBJ2-3, with D hard to call. Germline V CDR1 and CDR2: MNHEY, SVGAGI. Trimming took off 3 bases at V and 7 bases at J, with 11 bases between the two ends. The CDR3 is 13 amino acids. The CDR3 is CASSYSQPNTQYF. The CDR3 nucleotides read TGTGCCAGCAGTTATTCACAGCCAAATACGCAGTATTTT.

The CDR3 region is CASSLGGPVADTQYF. In nucleotides, the CDR3 is TGTGCCAGCAGCTTAGGAGGTCCCGTCGCAGATACGCAGTATTTT. The chain joins TRBV7-9 to TRBJ2-3; D uncertain. Germline V gene sequence: CDR1 SEHNR, CDR2 FQNEAQ (reference sequence). Trimming cost V 1 base and J 4 bases, with 12 bases left between them. The CDR3 contains 15 residues.

This chain connects TRBV7-3 to TRBJ2-2, with 13 bases lining up with TRBD2. V shed 5 bases, J shed 4 bases, and the junction held 7 bases outside the gene matches. CDR3 size: 17 residues. The germline gives CDR1 SGHTA, CDR2 FQGTGA. CDR3 loop: CASSPGTSGISTGELFF. In DNA form, the CDR3 reads TGTGCCAGCAGCCCCGGGACTAGCGGGATTAGCACCGGGGAGCTGTTTTTT.

This chain connects TRBV30 to TRBJ1-1, with D maybe TRBD1 (6 bases). Trimming removed 5 bases from V and 2 bases from J, with 12 bases in between. The length of the CDR3 is 13 residues. Germline CDR1 and CDR2: GTSNPN and SVGIG (reference sequence). For the CDR3, the DNA is TGTGCCTGGGAAGGACAGCCTAACACTGAAGCTTTCTTT. Protein product: CAWEGQPNTEAFF.

This clone was picked up one time. The chain employs TRBV19 and TRBJ2-1, with D hard to call. The germline V and J ends were trimmed by 0 bases and 3 bases, with 15 bases remaining between them. The CDR3 extends over 17 amino acids. CDR1 and CDR2 from the germline V gene are LNHDA and SQIVND (reference sequence). The CDR3 nucleotides are TGTGCCAGTAGTATAGATAGCTTCGGAAGGAACTACAATGAGCAGTTCTTC. Protein product: CASSIDSFGRNYNEQFF.

CDR3 protein: CATAWRGYTDTQYF. In nucleotides, the CDR3 is TGTGCCACGGCCTGGAGAGGCTACACAGATACGCAGTATTTT. The chain has TRBV15 and TRBJ2-3, with D unresolved. In germline, CDR1 is LNHNV, CDR2 YYDKDF (reference sequence). There are 14 residues in the CDR3. The V gene lost 9 bases and the J gene lost 2 bases, with 15 bases spanning the gap.